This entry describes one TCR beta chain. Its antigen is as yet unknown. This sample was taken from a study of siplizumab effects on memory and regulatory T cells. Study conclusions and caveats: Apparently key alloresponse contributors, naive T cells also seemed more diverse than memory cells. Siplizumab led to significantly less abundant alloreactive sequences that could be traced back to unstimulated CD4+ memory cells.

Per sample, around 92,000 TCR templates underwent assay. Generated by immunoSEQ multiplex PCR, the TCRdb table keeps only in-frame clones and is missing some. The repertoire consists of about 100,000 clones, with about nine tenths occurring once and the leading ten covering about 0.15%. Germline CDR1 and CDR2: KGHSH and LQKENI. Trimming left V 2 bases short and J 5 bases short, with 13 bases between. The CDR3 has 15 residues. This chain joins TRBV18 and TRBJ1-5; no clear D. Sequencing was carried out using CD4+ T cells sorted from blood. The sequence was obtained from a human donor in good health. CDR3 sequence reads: CASSPTAAGDQPQHF. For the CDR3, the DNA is TGTGCCAGCTCACCAACGGCCGCGGGAGATCAGCCCCAGCATTTT.